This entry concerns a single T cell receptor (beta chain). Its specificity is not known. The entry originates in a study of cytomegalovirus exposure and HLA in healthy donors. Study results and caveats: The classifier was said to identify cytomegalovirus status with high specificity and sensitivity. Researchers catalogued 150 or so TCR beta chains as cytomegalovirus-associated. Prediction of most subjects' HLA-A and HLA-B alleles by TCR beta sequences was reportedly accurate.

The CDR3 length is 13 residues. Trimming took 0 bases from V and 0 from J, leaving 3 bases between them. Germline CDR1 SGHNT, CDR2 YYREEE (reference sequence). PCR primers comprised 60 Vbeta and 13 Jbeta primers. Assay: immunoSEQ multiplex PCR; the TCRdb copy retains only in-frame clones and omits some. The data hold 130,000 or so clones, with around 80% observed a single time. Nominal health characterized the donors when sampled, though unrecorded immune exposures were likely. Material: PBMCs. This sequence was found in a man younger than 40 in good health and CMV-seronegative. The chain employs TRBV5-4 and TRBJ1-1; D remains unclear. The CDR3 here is CASSLAVNTEAFF. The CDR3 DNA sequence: TGTGCCAGCAGCTTGGCTGTGAACACTGAAGCTTTCTTT.